Listed here are 4 T cell receptor beta chains from one sample, sequenced in a study of T cells after posttransplantation cyclophosphamide. Treatment was busulfan-fludarabine conditioning, a marrow graft, and cyclophosphamide on days +3 and +4. TCRdb keeps only in-frame clones here, not all; method: immunoSEQ multiplex PCR. The data show about 6,800 clones, around 94% seen once. The sample in question was CD8+ T cells sorted from blood, obtained after allogeneic stem cell transplant with posttransplant cyclophosphamide. Receptor source: a male patient aged 55 to 70 who received an allogeneic stem cell transplant from a related donor and was CMV-positive. T cells may partly derive from the graft donor.

This clone has just a few counts. J is TRBJ1-5 and V is TRBV4-2; 8 positions match TRBD1. The CDR3 has 15 residues. Germline values: CDR1 LGHNA, CDR2 YNFKEQ. V dropped 0 bases and J dropped 10; count of bases not matched to a gene: 8. The CDR3, as DNA: TGTGCCAGCAGCCAAGACACAGGGGGACCGAGCCCCCAGCATTTT. Translation gives CASSQDTGGPSPQHF.

The V call is TRBV19, the J call TRBJ2-1, with TRBD2 identical over 14 bases. With 1 base clipped from V and 4 bases from J, the junction kept 6 bases outside the gene matches. This CDR3 is built from 18 residues. Germline V gene lookup returns CDR1 LNHDA and CDR2 SQIVND (reference sequence). The CDR3 sequence: CASSIVFWTSGGYNEQFF. The CDR3 coding sequence is TGTGCCAGTAGTATAGTTTTTTGGACTAGCGGGGGGTACAATGAGCAGTTCTTC.

V gene TRBV6-5 combines with J gene TRBJ2-2, with D tentatively TRBD1 (6 bases). CDR3 length: 15 amino acids. In germline, CDR1 is MNHEY, CDR2 SVGAGI. V was clipped by 6 bases and J by 6 bases, with 17 bases between them. The CDR3 nucleotides read TGTGCCAGCAGAGAACGACCCACAGGGTCCGGGGAGCTGTTTTTT. Translation gives CASRERPTGSGELFF.

The V and J genes are TRBV5-6 and TRBJ2-7, with TRBD1 matching 9 bases. The CDR3 contains 15 residues. Germline V gene sequence: CDR1 SGHDT, CDR2 YYEEEE. With V trimmed by 0 bases and J by 7 bases, 8 bases remained unmatched. The CDR3 nucleotides are TGTGCCAGCAGCTTGGGTTGGACAGGGGTCGGGGAGCAGTACTTC. It translates to CASSLGWTGVGEQYF.